The next 17 T cell receptor beta chains were all read from a single sample in a study of cytomegalovirus exposure and HLA in healthy donors. The PCR was carried out with 60 Vbeta primers and 13 Jbeta primers. TCRdb's table, derived via immunoSEQ multiplex PCR, lists solely in-frame clones and lacks some. The data show 110,000 to 150,000 clones, around 82% seen once. Sequencing was carried out using PBMCs. These receptors originate from a female donor in good health and CMV-seronegative.

The gene calls are TRBV11-2 and TRBJ2-2; tentatively, D is TRBD1 (6 bases). Between the trimmed V and J ends, which lost 5 bases and 5 bases, there was a span of 15 bases. The CDR3 has 15 amino acids. Germline assignment: CDR1 SGHAT and CDR2 FQNNGV. CDR3 in DNA: TGTGCCAGCAGCAGTCGGCAGGGGTTGACCGGGGAGCTGTTTTTT. It codes for CASSSRQGLTGELFF. The full variable domain, in which reference TRBV11-2 and TRBJ2-2 provide the parts outside the CDR3, is EAGVAQSPRYKIIEKRQSVAFWCNPISGHATLYWYQQILGQGPKLLIQFQNNGVVDDSQLPKDRFSAERLKGVDSTLKIQPAKLEDSAVYLCASSSRQGLTGELFFGEGSRLTVL.

The chain is built from TRBV6-4 and TRBJ1-2; 11 bases map to TRBD1. The V segment lost 6 bases and the J segment 2 bases; nucleotides outside the gene matches: 8. CDR1 is MRHNA and CDR2 is SNTAGT in the germline V gene. CDR3 length equals 16 residues. The CDR3 nucleotides are TGTGCCAGCAGGGAGACCGGGACAGGGGGAAACTATGGCTACACCTTC. It specifies CASRETGTGGNYGYTF.

J is TRBJ2-1 and V is TRBV5-1, with D possibly being TRBD2 (5 bases). Per germline, CDR1 SGHRS and CDR2 YFSETQ. The V gene lost 0 bases and the J gene lost 6 bases, with 7 bases spanning the gap. The CDR3 runs to 13 residues. Written as DNA, the CDR3 is TGCGCCAGCAGCTTGGGTAGCGTCAATGAGCAGTTCTTC. This sequence encodes CASSLGSVNEQFF.

This rearrangement joins TRBV28 to TRBJ1-5; TRBD1 matches at 8 bases. CDR3 length: 14 amino acids. V lost 2 bases to trimming and J lost 5 bases; unmatched junction nucleotides: 2. Germline loops: CDR1 MDHEN, CDR2 SYDVKM. The chain's CDR3 is CASSLRQGHQPQHF. The CDR3 coding sequence is TGTGCCAGCAGTTTAAGACAGGGGCATCAGCCCCAGCATTTT.

The chain employs TRBV11-2 and TRBJ2-3; 12 bases are shared with TRBD2. This CDR3 region has 18 residues. Germline assignment: CDR1 SGHAT and CDR2 FQNNGV. The V and J ends lost 4 bases and 4 bases, in that order; junction bases with no gene match: 12. In nucleotides, the CDR3 is TGTGCCAGCAGCTCTCGAGTCCTAGCGGGAGGGCATTCAGATACGCAGTATTTT. It is translated as CASSSRVLAGGHSDTQYF.

V usage is TRBV7-9 and J usage is TRBJ1-1, with D perhaps matching TRBD1 (6 bases). The germline CDR1 and CDR2 sequences are SEHNR and FQNEAQ (reference sequence). The CDR3 has 14 amino acids. Trimming took 5 bases from V and 5 from J, leaving 15 bases between them. The CDR3 DNA is TGTGCCAGCAGCCTGTGGACAGAAAGGACTGAAGCTTTCTTT. It encodes CASSLWTERTEAFF.

The rearrangement uses TRBV14 and TRBJ1-2, with TRBD1 matching 10 bases. CDR1 and CDR2 from the germline V gene are SGHDN and FVKESK. Trimming removed 2 bases from V and 5 bases from J; junction bases left unmatched: 5. The CDR3 loop spans 15 amino acids. CDR3 nucleotides: TGTGCCAGCAGCCAACCGGGACAGGGGATTTATGGCTACACCTTC. Its protein is CASSQPGQGIYGYTF.

In DNA form, the CDR3 reads TGTGCCAGCAGCCCCGGAGGGGCGGGGGGCTACACCTTC. Protein product: CASSPGGAGGYTF. V and J are TRBV7-6 and TRBJ1-2; possibly TRBD1 for D (5 bases). V lost 5 bases, J lost 8 bases, and 15 bases lay in between. This CDR3 has 13 residues. Germline CDR1 is SGHVS and CDR2 is FNYEAQ.

The CDR3 DNA follows: TGCGCCAGCAGCTTGGGACTTTATACGCTGGGCACCGGGGAGCTGTTTTTT. It is translated as CASSLGLYTLGTGELFF. The chain couples TRBV5-1 to TRBJ2-2; D gene ambiguous. Per the germline V gene, CDR1 is SGHRS and CDR2 is YFSETQ. The CDR3 extends over 17 amino acids. The germline V and J ends were trimmed by 0 bases and 4 bases, with 16 bases remaining between them. Variable domain in full (rest from reference TRBV5-1 and TRBJ2-2): KAGVTQTPRYLIKTRGQQVTLSCSPISGHRSVSWYQQTPGQGLQFLFEYFSETQRNKGNFPGRFSGRQFSNSRSEMNVSTLELGDSALYLCASSLGLYTLGTGELFFGEGSRLTVL.

The chain combines TRBV19 with TRBJ2-7, with TRBD1 as a possible D gene (6 bases). From germline, CDR1 is LNHDA and CDR2 SQIVND (reference sequence). The CDR3 length is 14 residues. The V end lost 1 base, the J end lost 2 bases, and 9 bases lay between the germline ends. The CDR3 DNA is TGTGCCAGTAGTATAGCAGGGGACACCTACGAGCAGTACTTC. Residues: CASSIAGDTYEQYF.

The sample holds a few counts of this clone. The chain joins TRBV4-3 to TRBJ1-6; 8 bases line up with TRBD1. CDR1 is LGHNA and CDR2 is YSLEER in the germline V gene. V gave up 3 bases and J gave up 11 bases; unmatched junction bases: 9. The CDR3 totals 15 residues. Here the CDR3 reads CASSQDRDSSTPLHF. In DNA form, the CDR3 reads TGCGCCAGCAGCCAGGACAGGGACAGCTCTACACCCCTCCACTTT.

This rearrangement joins TRBV28 to TRBJ1-5, with D uncertain. The CDR3 contains 12 residues. The germline V gene encodes CDR1 MDHEN and CDR2 SYDVKM. The V gene lost 6 bases and the J gene lost 3 bases, with 6 bases spanning the gap. In DNA, the CDR3 is TGTGCCAGCAGCGTACTCAATCAGCCCCAGCATTTT. This sequence encodes CASSVLNQPQHF.

The chain uses TRBV10-3 and TRBJ2-6, with 11 bases identical to TRBD1. CDR1 and CDR2 (germline): ENHRY, SYGVKD. The CDR3 totals 17 residues. The V segment lost 11 bases and the J segment 0 bases; nucleotides outside the gene matches: 9. The CDR3 DNA is TGTGCCTCGAAAGGGGACAGGGGGTTCTCTGGGGCCAACGTCCTGACTTTC. Its protein is CASKGDRGFSGANVLTF.

This chain connects TRBV10-3 to TRBJ2-7; D may be TRBD1 (6 bases). Germline CDR1 and CDR2: ENHRY and SYGVKD. The CDR3 is 18 residues long. V lost 2 bases, J lost 5 bases, and 25 bases lay in between. The CDR3 loop is CAISEQETQGKQKNEQYF. For the CDR3, the DNA is TGTGCCATCAGTGAGCAAGAAACACAGGGTAAACAGAAGAACGAGCAGTACTTC.

The chain is built from TRBV6-5 and TRBJ2-1, with 9 positions matching TRBD1. J gave up 6 bases and V 6 bases, and 6 bases lay outside the gene matches. There are 14 residues in the CDR3. Germline CDR1 and CDR2: MNHEY and SVGAGI. The CDR3 sequence is CASRNRGLSNEQFF. DNA of the CDR3: TGTGCCAGCAGGAACAGGGGGCTAAGCAATGAGCAGTTCTTC.

The genes are TRBV7-8 and TRBJ2-1, with TRBD1 matching over 7 bases. Germline loops: CDR1 SGHVS, CDR2 FQNEAQ. The CDR3 extends over 18 amino acids. With 3 bases clipped from V and 1 base from J, the junction kept 12 bases outside the gene matches. In nucleotides, the CDR3 is TGTGCCAGCAGCTTGCCCCGGGGACAGATATTATCCTACAATGAGCAGTTCTTC. It is translated as CASSLPRGQILSYNEQFF.

This chain connects TRBV4-1 to TRBJ1-1, with D perhaps matching TRBD1 (6 bases). V lost 3 bases and J lost 2, with 13 bases in between. Germline V gene data show CDR1 as MGHRA and CDR2 as YSYEKL. This CDR3 is 15 amino acids long. The CDR3 sequence: CASSHTGTQNTEAFF. CDR3 in DNA: TGCGCCAGCAGCCATACCGGGACACAAAACACTGAAGCTTTCTTT.